The entry below describes one TCR beta chain. Assay used: immunoSEQ multiplex PCR; TCRdb lists only in-frame clones, some missing. There are 40,000 or so clones in the sample; approximately 90% occur only once, and 0.4% to 0.6% lies in the top ten. Germline V gene sequence: CDR1 KGHSH, CDR2 LQKENI. The CDR3 contains 16 residues. V lost 0 bases to trimming and J lost 4 bases, with 13 bases between them. The entry originates in a study of T cell changes during pregnancy in multiple sclerosis. This material consisted of CD4+ T cells from peripheral blood mononuclear cells, taken in the first trimester of pregnancy. V usage is TRBV18 and J usage is TRBJ1-3; possible D gene TRBD1, 5 bases. This TCR came from a female donor in good health, enrolled as a control in a pregnancy study. In DNA, the CDR3 is TGTGCCAGCTCACCACCGGGGGGGAGAGGAGGAAACACCATATATTTT. Protein: CASSPPGGRGGNTIYF.